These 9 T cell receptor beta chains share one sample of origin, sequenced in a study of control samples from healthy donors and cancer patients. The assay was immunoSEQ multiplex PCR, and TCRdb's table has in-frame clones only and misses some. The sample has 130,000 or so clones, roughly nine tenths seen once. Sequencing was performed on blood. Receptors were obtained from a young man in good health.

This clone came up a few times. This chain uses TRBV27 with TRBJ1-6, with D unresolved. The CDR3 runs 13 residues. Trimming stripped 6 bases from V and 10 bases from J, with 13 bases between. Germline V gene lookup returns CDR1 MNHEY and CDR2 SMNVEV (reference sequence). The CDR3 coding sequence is TGTGCCAGCAGCTTAGGTGTACGGTCACCCCTCCACTTT. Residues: CASSLGVRSPLHF.

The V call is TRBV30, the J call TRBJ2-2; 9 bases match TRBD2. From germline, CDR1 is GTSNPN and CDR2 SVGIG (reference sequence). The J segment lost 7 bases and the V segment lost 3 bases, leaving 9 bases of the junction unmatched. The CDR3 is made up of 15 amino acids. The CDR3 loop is CAWRKRGALIGELFF. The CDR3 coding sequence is TGTGCCTGGAGGAAGCGGGGGGCCCTCATCGGGGAGCTGTTTTTT.

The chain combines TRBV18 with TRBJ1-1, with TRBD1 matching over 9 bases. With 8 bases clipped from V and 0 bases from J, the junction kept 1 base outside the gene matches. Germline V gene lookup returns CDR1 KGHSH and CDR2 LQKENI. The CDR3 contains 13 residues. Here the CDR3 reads CASGQGMNTEAFF. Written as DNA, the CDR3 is TGTGCCAGCGGACAGGGGATGAACACTGAAGCTTTCTTT.

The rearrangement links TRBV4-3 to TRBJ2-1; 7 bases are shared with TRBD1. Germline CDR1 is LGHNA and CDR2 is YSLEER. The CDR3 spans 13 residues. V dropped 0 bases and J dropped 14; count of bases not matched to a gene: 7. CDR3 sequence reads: CASSQETAGGKFF. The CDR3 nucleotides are TGCGCCAGCAGCCAAGAAACGGCAGGGGGAAAGTTCTTC.

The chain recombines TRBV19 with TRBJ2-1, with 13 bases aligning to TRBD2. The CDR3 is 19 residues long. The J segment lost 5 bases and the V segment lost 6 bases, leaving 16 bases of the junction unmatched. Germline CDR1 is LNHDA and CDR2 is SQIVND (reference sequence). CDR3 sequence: CASSFDPTSGGSKDNEQFF. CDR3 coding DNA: TGTGCCAGTAGCTTCGATCCGACTAGCGGGGGGAGTAAAGACAATGAGCAGTTCTTC.

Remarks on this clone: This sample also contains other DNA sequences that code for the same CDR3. The CDR3 reads CAWSVGQGARETQYF. The DNA for the CDR3 is TGTGCCTGGAGTGTGGGACAGGGGGCACGGGAGACCCAGTACTTC. V gene TRBV30 combines with J gene TRBJ2-5; 12 bases map to TRBD1. The germline gives CDR1 GTSNPN, CDR2 SVGIG (reference sequence). The trim removed 0 bases at V and 5 bases at J, leaving 4 bases unmatched. The CDR3 consists of 15 residues.

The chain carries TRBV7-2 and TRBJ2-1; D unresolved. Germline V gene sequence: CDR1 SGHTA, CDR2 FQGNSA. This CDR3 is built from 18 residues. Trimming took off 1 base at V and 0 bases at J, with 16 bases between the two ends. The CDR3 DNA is TGTGCCAGCAGCTTAGTATACGCAGCCCCAAGCTCCTACAATGAGCAGTTCTTC. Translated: CASSLVYAAPSSYNEQFF.

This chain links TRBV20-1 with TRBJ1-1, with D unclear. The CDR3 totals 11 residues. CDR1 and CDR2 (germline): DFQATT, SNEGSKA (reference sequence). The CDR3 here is CRRDMNTEAFF. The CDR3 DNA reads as TGCAGGAGGGATATGAACACTGAAGCTTTCTTT.

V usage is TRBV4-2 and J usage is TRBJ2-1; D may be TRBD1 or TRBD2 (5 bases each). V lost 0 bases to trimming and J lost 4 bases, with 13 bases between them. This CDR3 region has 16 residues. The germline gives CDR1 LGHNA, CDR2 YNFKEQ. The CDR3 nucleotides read TGTGCCAGCAGCCAAGAGGACGGGGACCGTTACAATGAGCAGTTCTTC. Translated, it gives CASSQEDGDRYNEQFF.